The 19 T cell receptor beta chains given below trace back to one sample, sequenced in a study of blood T cell repertoires in COVID-19. The protocol was immunoSEQ multiplex PCR, while the TCRdb copy is restricted to in-frame clones and leaves out a portion. The repertoire holds 80,000 to 95,000 clones, over 70% seen once, with approximately 25% in the top ten. The sample consisted of peripheral blood. The receptors shown here come from a man older than 75 with active or convalescent COVID-19.

V usage is TRBV7-8 and J usage is TRBJ1-6, with 10 bases fitting TRBD1. Germline V CDR1 and CDR2: SGHVS, FQNEAQ. The CDR3 covers 15 residues. The trim removed 5 bases at V and 10 bases at J, leaving 8 bases unmatched. Written as DNA, the CDR3 is TGTGCCAGCAGCCTGCCGGGACAGGGGAGATCACCCCTCCACTTT. Its translation is CASSLPGQGRSPLHF.

This clone was picked up a small number of times. CDR3 sequence (DNA): TGTGCCAGCAGCTTACAGGGAAGACCCACTGAAGCTTTCTTT. Its translation is CASSLQGRPTEAFF. The J gene is TRBJ1-1, the V gene TRBV7-9; the D gene is possibly TRBD1 (5 bases). Looked up from germline, CDR1 is SEHNR and CDR2 is FQNEAQ (reference sequence). The CDR3 is made up of 14 amino acids. V lost 2 bases and J 4 bases, leaving 11 bases between the germline ends.

This rearrangement joins TRBV9 to TRBJ1-2, with 9 nucleotides matching TRBD1. V dropped 0 bases and J dropped 8; count of bases not matched to a gene: 8. This CDR3 comprises 15 residues. Germline V gene sequence: CDR1 SGDLS, CDR2 YYNGEE. The CDR3 loop reads CASSVGPYRGQGYTF. In nucleotides, the CDR3 is TGTGCCAGCAGCGTAGGCCCTTACAGGGGGCAAGGCTACACCTTC.

The chain couples TRBV20-1 to TRBJ1-2; a weak D match, TRBD1 (6 bases). Germline V lookup: CDR1 DFQATT, CDR2 SNEGSKA (reference sequence). Trimming stripped 7 bases from V and 4 bases from J, with 10 bases between. CDR3 length: 11 amino acids. The CDR3 loop reads CSVRTAYGYTF. The CDR3 DNA follows: TGCAGTGTTAGGACAGCCTATGGCTACACCTTC.

This sequence joins TRBV7-3 and TRBJ2-5, with 11 bases matching TRBD2. Germline V gene sequence: CDR1 SGHTA, CDR2 FQGTGA. CDR3 size: 16 residues. V lost 5 bases and J lost 4; bases outside the gene matches: 9. CDR3 bases: TGTGCCAGCAGCCAGGGGACTAGCGGCTATTTAGAGACCCAGTACTTC. It is translated as CASSQGTSGYLETQYF.

The V and J genes are TRBV5-1 and TRBJ1-4, with 11 bases that match TRBD1. J was trimmed by 3 bases and V by 5 bases; bases with no gene match: 9. CDR1 and CDR2 from the germline V gene are SGHRS and YFSETQ. This CDR3 is built from 17 residues. Here the CDR3 reads CASSLGQGAPPNEKLFF. DNA of the CDR3: TGCGCCAGCAGTCTTGGACAGGGGGCGCCTCCTAATGAAAAACTGTTTTTT.

This clone was recorded only once. The J gene is TRBJ2-1, the V gene TRBV5-1, with 7 bases that match TRBD1. In germline, CDR1 is SGHRS, CDR2 YFSETQ. The CDR3 covers 14 residues. Germline trimming cut 4 bases from V and 4 bases from J; bases unmatched to any gene: 5. The CDR3, as DNA: TGCGCCAGCAGCCGGGACAGACTTTACAATGAGCAGTTCTTC. Encoded protein: CASSRDRLYNEQFF.

The chain joins TRBV6-1 to TRBJ1-5; D is unclear. The germline V and J ends were trimmed by 3 bases and 5 bases, with 8 bases remaining between them. The CDR3 covers 13 residues. CDR1 and CDR2 (germline): MNHNS, SASEGT. In DNA form, the CDR3 reads TGTGCCAGCAGTGAGGAGGCGGATCAGCCCCAGCATTTT. This gives the protein CASSEEADQPQHF.

This clone was detected only a few times. V usage is TRBV20-1 and J usage is TRBJ1-5; D is uncertain. This CDR3 is built from 15 residues. Deletions cut 3 bases from V and 7 bases from J, with 19 bases between. CDR1 and CDR2 (germline): DFQATT, SNEGSKA (reference sequence). The CDR3 DNA follows: TGCAGTGCTAGTCGCGGAGGATTGGGAAACCAGCCCCAGCATTTT. This encodes CSASRGGLGNQPQHF.

This clone was seen a handful of times. The genes are TRBV30 and TRBJ1-3; D might be TRBD1 (5 bases). Trimming left V 3 bases short and J 7 bases short, with 13 bases between. This CDR3 contains 13 residues. Germline V gene lookup returns CDR1 GTSNPN and CDR2 SVGIG (reference sequence). The DNA of the CDR3 is TGTGCCTGGAGCCAACCGGGGGGGAACACCATATATTTT. Translated: CAWSQPGGNTIYF.

The V and J genes are TRBV6-2 or TRBV6-3 and TRBJ2-2; weak D call: TRBD2 (6 bases). This CDR3 is built from 14 residues. Per germline, CDR1 MNHEY and CDR2 SVGEGT. V lost 5 bases and J lost 4, with 11 bases in between. The CDR3 reads CASSGRGSTGELFF. In DNA form, the CDR3 reads TGTGCCAGCAGTGGACGGGGGTCCACCGGGGAGCTGTTTTTT.

This chain connects TRBV6-5 to TRBJ2-1; the D gene is possibly TRBD1 (6 bases). Trimming pared 0 bases from V and 0 bases from J, leaving 9 bases between. CDR1 MNHEY and CDR2 SVGAGI come from the germline V gene. This CDR3 region has 16 residues. The CDR3 region is CASSYSRDNSYNEQFF. CDR3 DNA sequence: TGTGCCAGCAGTTACTCACGGGACAACTCCTACAATGAGCAGTTCTTC.

This chain uses TRBV7-9 with TRBJ1-5; TRBD1 aligns across 10 bases. This CDR3 region has 17 residues. V was pared by 0 bases and J by 7 bases, with 9 bases of the junction left unmatched. CDR1 and CDR2 (germline): SEHNR, FQNEAQ (reference sequence). CDR3 DNA sequence: TGTGCCAGCAGCTTAGCCCCAACCGGGACAGGGGTACAGCCCCAGCATTTT. Protein sequence: CASSLAPTGTGVQPQHF.

The CDR3 here is CSVEGSGGGYTF. CDR3 nucleotides: TGCAGCGTTGAGGGTTCAGGGGGGGGCTACACCTTC. V gene TRBV29-1 combines with J gene TRBJ1-2, with 7 bases fitting TRBD1. V gave up 3 bases and J gave up 8 bases; unmatched junction bases: 6. The CDR3 length is 12 residues. CDR1 and CDR2 from the germline V gene are SQVTM and ANQGSEA.

V usage is TRBV4-2 and J usage is TRBJ2-7; 11 nucleotides match TRBD1. In germline, CDR1 is LGHNA, CDR2 YNFKEQ. The CDR3 consists of 20 residues. The trim removed 3 bases at V and 3 bases at J, leaving 19 bases unmatched. Here the CDR3 DNA reads TGTGCCAGCAGCCAGACGATCCAGAGGGACAGGGGGTCTTATCGCTACGAGCAGTACTTC. Translating it yields CASSQTIQRDRGSYRYEQYF.

V and J are TRBV2 and TRBJ1-6, with a possible D match to TRBD1 (5 bases). V was trimmed by 5 bases and J by 10 bases, leaving 18 bases between them. This CDR3 is built from 15 residues. CDR1 is SNHLY and CDR2 is FYNNEI in the germline V gene. Here the CDR3 reads CASSPRGLSESPLHF. CDR3 nucleotides: TGTGCCAGCAGTCCAAGGGGTTTGTCAGAATCACCCCTCCACTTT.

This sequence joins TRBV10-2 and TRBJ1-1, with D possibly matching TRBD1 (5 bases). With 6 bases removed from V and 10 bases from J, the gap between germline ends came to 12 bases. Germline V CDR1 and CDR2: WSHSY, SAAADI. This CDR3 comprises 11 residues. CDR3 loop: CASRIDRGAFF. In DNA form, the CDR3 reads TGCGCCAGCAGGATCGACAGAGGAGCTTTCTTT.

The J gene is TRBJ1-2, the V gene TRBV5-6; 8 nucleotides match TRBD1. CDR3 length: 13 residues. In germline, CDR1 is SGHDT, CDR2 YYEEEE. J was trimmed by 8 bases and V by 2 bases; bases with no gene match: 5. CDR3 in amino acids: CASSFQGARGYTF. In nucleotides, the CDR3 is TGTGCCAGCAGCTTTCAGGGGGCGCGGGGCTACACCTTC.

This chain links TRBV20-1 with TRBJ2-3, with D possibly being TRBD2 (6 bases). Per germline, CDR1 DFQATT and CDR2 SNEGSKA (reference sequence). Trimming took 5 bases from V and 6 from J, leaving 9 bases between them. The CDR3 consists of 11 residues. The CDR3 coding sequence is TGCAGTGCTTCAAGCGGGGATACGCAGTATTTT. This codes for CSASSGDTQYF.